This is a list of T cell receptor beta chains from one sample in a study of T cell clusters in autoimmune cytopenias. After re-calling the multiplex PCR reads, TCRdb lists one entry per CDR3 protein, DNA absent. This sample contains around 7,500 distinct CDR3 sequences. These data were also filed under a second study, of T cell repertoires in aging, cancer and after chemotherapy.

The sequencing input was peripheral blood. These receptors all come from a human donor with an autoimmune cytopenia or autoimmune hepatitis (not recorded which). The CDR3 runs from the conserved cysteine through the conserved F or W. The size field is filled for only some rows; it gives once, few, many or a size class.

TRBV6-6,medium-sized,TRBJ2-3,11,CASSYSDTQYF
TRBV15,medium-sized,TRBJ2-1,12,CATSREDRRQFF
TRBV12-3/TRBV12-4,-,TRBJ2-1,15,CASSFAGGPYNEQFF
TRBV6-5,-,TRBJ1-1,15,CASRLSDSMNTEAFF
TRBV12-3/TRBV12-4,-,TRBJ2-6,13,CANAQSGANVLTF
TRBV6-1,medium-sized,TRBJ1-2,16,CASLSNSKVAPYGYTF
TRBV5-6,-,TRBJ1-3,18,CASSPSRAGGGTGNTIYF
TRBV5-1,-,TRBJ2-1,17,CASSLSDGRRSYNEQFF
TRBV30,medium-sized,TRBJ1-6,15,CAYTGSTAGNSPLHF
TRBV9,-,TRBJ1-1,13,CASSVAGPTEAFF
TRBV20-1,-,TRBJ2-2,15,CSARGIEGNTGELFF
TRBV5-1,-,TRBJ1-1,14,CASSVGQGSTEAFF
TRBV7-9,-,TRBJ2-6,17,CAITSTGAFSGANVLTF
TRBV18,-,TRBJ2-3,15,CASSGAGTGTDTQYF
TRBV27,medium-sized,TRBJ2-7,13,CASSLAGNYEQYF
TRBV18,-,TRBJ2-3,15,CASSPDGSTADTQYF
TRBV30,medium-sized,TRBJ2-1,16,CAWSVSWQGPNNEQFF
TRBV12-3/TRBV12-4,large,TRBJ2-3,13,CASTGGSTDTQYF
TRBV6-1,-,TRBJ1-2,15,CASRPDNSITYGYTF
TRBV7-9,-,TRBJ2-2,13,CASSLVAQGMMFF
TRBV20-1,medium-sized,TRBJ1-5,12,CSASIGNQPQHF
TRBV11-2,medium-sized,TRBJ2-7,13,CASSWDTANEQYF
TRBV7-2,-,TRBJ2-5,15,CASSLVGTIGETQYF
TRBV18,-,TRBJ1-2,14,CASSPQGANYGYTF
TRBV6-5,-,TRBJ1-1,14,CASSSGTGGTEAFF
TRBV7-9,-,TRBJ2-1,16,CASSVEGDRIYNEQFF
TRBV29-1,medium-sized,TRBJ2-7,15,CSVENIETGGYEQYF
TRBV5-5,-,TRBJ2-7,17,CASSLVPLGTGTYEQYF
TRBV19,-,TRBJ2-3,15,CASSDVAGGINTQYF
TRBV7-2,-,TRBJ1-3,15,CASSSGGGTGNTIYF
TRBV6-6,-,TRBJ1-1,15,CASSDYDRGDTEAFF
TRBV20-1,-,TRBJ1-4,12,CSATRVNEKLFF
TRBV12-3/TRBV12-4,medium-sized,TRBJ1-2,14,CASSTTDRGSGYTF
TRBV27,-,TRBJ2-1,16,CASTRTSGSWANEQFF
TRBV20-1,-,TRBJ2-5,16,CSAREPGQGVVRTQYF
TRBV19,-,TRBJ1-1,15,CASSSSGTPNTEAFF
TRBV6-5,-,TRBJ1-2,14,CASSYFRGAFGYTF
TRBV29-1,medium-sized,TRBJ1-1,14,CSVEIGTGNTEAFF
TRBV7-2,medium-sized,TRBJ2-1,15,CASSLVSGGYNEQFF
TRBV2,-,TRBJ2-1,15,CASKAETSGYNEQFF
TRBV30,-,TRBJ2-7,15,CASRITGGSSYEQYF
TRBV27,-,TRBJ1-2,15,CASSLYAGQGDGYTF
TRBV12-3/TRBV12-4,-,TRBJ1-1,18,CASSFLTWAAGMNTEAFF
TRBV25-1,-,TRBJ1-6,13,CASIGQGVSPLHF
TRBV7-9,-,TRBJ2-7,11,CASRVGGKQYF
TRBV5-6,medium-sized,TRBJ2-7,13,CASSLVRTYEQYF
TRBV6-5,medium-sized,TRBJ2-7,13,CAVRQTATYEQYF
TRBV18,-,TRBJ2-7,15,CASSPLARRPYEQYF
TRBV29-1,medium-sized,TRBJ1-2,11,CSVSALNGYTF
TRBV6-1,-,TRBJ2-2,16,CASRDYQRENTGELFF
TRBV27,medium-sized,TRBJ2-7,15,CASLPRTGFLQEQYF
TRBV30,medium-sized,TRBJ2-1,14,CAWSVWGLVIEQFF
TRBV6-1,-,TRBJ2-3,17,CASSEVPAGGSTDTQYF
TRBV2,-,TRBJ1-1,11,CASSMVTEAFF
TRBV5-4,-,TRBJ2-2,16,CASSAVAGGPTGELFF
TRBV6-1,medium-sized,TRBJ1-2,13,CASEIELGYGYTF
TRBV20-1,-,TRBJ2-5,13,CSTENRGSETQYF
TRBV20-1,-,TRBJ1-2,16,CSAAGTGQGANYGYTF